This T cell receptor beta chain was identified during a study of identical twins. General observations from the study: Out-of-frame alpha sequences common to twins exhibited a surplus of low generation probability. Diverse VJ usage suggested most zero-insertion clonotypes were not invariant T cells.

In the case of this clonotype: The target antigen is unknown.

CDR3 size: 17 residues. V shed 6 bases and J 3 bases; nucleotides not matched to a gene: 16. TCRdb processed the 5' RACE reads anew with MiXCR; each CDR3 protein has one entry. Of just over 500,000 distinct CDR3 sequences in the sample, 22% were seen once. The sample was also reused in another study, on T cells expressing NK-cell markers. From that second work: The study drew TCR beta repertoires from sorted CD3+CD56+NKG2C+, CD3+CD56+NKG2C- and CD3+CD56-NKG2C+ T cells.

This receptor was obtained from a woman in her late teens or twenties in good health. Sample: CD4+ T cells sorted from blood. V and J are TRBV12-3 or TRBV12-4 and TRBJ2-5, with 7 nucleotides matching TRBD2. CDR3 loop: CASRPHVGKRGEETQYF. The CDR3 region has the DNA TGTGCCAGCAGGCCCCACGTAGGGAAGCGGGGCGAAGAGACCCAGTACTTC.